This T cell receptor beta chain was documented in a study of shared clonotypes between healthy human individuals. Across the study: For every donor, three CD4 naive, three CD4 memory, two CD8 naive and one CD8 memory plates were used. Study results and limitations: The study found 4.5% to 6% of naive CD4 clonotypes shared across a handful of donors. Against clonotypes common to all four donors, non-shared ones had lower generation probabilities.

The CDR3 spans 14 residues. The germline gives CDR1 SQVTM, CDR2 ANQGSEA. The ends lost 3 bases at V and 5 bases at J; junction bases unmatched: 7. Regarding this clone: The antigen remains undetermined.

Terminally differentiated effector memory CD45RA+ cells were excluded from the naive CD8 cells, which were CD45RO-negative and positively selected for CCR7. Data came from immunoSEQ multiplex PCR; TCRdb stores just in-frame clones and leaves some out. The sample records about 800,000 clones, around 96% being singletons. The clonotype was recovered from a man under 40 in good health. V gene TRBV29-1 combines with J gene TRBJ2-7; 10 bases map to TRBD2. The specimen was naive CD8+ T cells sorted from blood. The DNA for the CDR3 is TGCAGCGTTGAGAGCGGGAGGGCCGGGGACGAGCAGTACTTC. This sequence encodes CSVESGRAGDEQYF.